This T cell receptor (beta chain) was documented in a study of chronic HIV infection and antiretroviral therapy. Each CDR3 protein gets one entry after TCRdb re-called the 5' RACE reads with MiXCR. In the table there are 40,000 to 50,000 distinct CDR3 sequences, 15% to 20% of which are singletons. V was clipped by 2 bases and J by 0 bases, with 8 bases between them. The CDR3 runs to 15 residues. Germline V gene lookup returns CDR1 KGHSH and CDR2 LQKENI. This clonotype was seen more than once but under ten times. Specimen: peripheral blood. The clonotype was recovered from an adult who had HIV and had not received antiretroviral therapy, or was an uninfected healthy control (not recorded which). This chain connects TRBV18 to TRBJ1-3; possibly TRBD1 for D (5 bases). CDR3 in DNA: TGTGCCAGCTCACCAGACAGTAACTCTGGAAACACCATATATTTT. As protein: CASSPDSNSGNTIYF. Complete variable domain (other parts from reference TRBV18 and TRBJ1-3): NAGVMQNPRHLVRRRGQEARLRCSPMKGHSHVYWYRQLPEEGLKFMVYLQKENIIDESGMPKERFSAEFPKEGPSILRIQQVVRGDSAAYFCASSPDSNSGNTIYFGEGSWLTVV.